A single sample gave rise to the 30 T cell receptor beta chains below, sequenced in a study of T cell responses to AZD1222 COVID-19 vaccine. TCRdb keeps only in-frame clones here, not all; method: immunoSEQ multiplex PCR. The sample carries more than 70,000 clones, roughly nine tenths recorded once. Sequencing used peripheral blood, obtained 28 days after the second AZD1222 dose. These receptors came from an adult who received the AZD1222 COVID-19 vaccine.

V gene TRBV6-5 combines with J gene TRBJ1-1; no clear D gene. With 5 bases removed from V and 3 bases from J, the gap between germline ends came to 10 bases. Germline V lookup: CDR1 MNHEY, CDR2 SVGAGI. This CDR3 has 13 amino acids. In DNA, the CDR3 is TGTGCCAGCAGTACCCCGGGTGACACTGAAGCTTTCTTT. It specifies CASSTPGDTEAFF.

This clone occurred once. The chain combines TRBV5-4 with TRBJ2-7; 8 bases are shared with TRBD1. This CDR3 has 15 amino acids. CDR1 and CDR2 (germline): SGHNT, YYREEE (reference sequence). With V trimmed by 4 bases and J by 2 bases, 8 bases remained unmatched. The CDR3 coding sequence is TGTGCCAGCAGCACGGACAGGGCTGGACCCTACGAGCAGTACTTC. This gives the protein CASSTDRAGPYEQYF.

The chain combines TRBV15 with TRBJ1-5; 10 nucleotides align to TRBD1. This CDR3 has 16 residues. J gave up 1 base and V 2 bases, and 2 bases lay outside the gene matches. Germline CDR1 LNHNV, CDR2 YYDKDF (reference sequence). CDR3 in amino acids: CATSRKGQGSNQPQHF. In DNA form, the CDR3 reads TGTGCCACCAGCAGAAAGGGACAGGGGAGCAATCAGCCCCAGCATTTT.

The CDR3 nucleotides read TGTGCCAGCAGCCAAGAAGTTCCAGGGAACTATGGCTACACCTTC. Translated: CASSQEVPGNYGYTF. The V call is TRBV4-2, the J call TRBJ1-2; TRBD1 might be the D (5 bases). V was trimmed by 0 bases and J by 2 bases, leaving 10 bases between them. Germline V CDR1 and CDR2: LGHNA, YNFKEQ. CDR3 length: 15 amino acids.

The gene calls are TRBV7-8 and TRBJ1-3; no clear D gene. Germline V lookup: CDR1 SGHVS, CDR2 FQNEAQ. This CDR3 is built from 14 residues. V was cut by 2 bases and J by 0 bases, with 5 bases left in between. CDR3 protein: CASSLYSSGNTIYF. The CDR3 nucleotides are TGTGCCAGCAGCTTATATTCCTCTGGAAACACCATATATTTT.

The rearrangement links TRBV4-1 to TRBJ2-5; D tentatively fits TRBD1 or TRBD2 (6 bases each). V was trimmed by 1 base and J by 5 bases, leaving 11 bases between them. The CDR3 runs to 14 residues. Germline CDR1 MGHRA, CDR2 YSYEKL. The CDR3 loop reads CASSQAGGRETQYF. In DNA, the CDR3 is TGCGCCAGCAGCCAAGCCGGGGGCAGGGAGACCCAGTACTTC.

In its sample, this clone was seen once. J is TRBJ1-2 and V is TRBV12-3 or TRBV12-4; D not certain. Deletions cut 3 bases from V and 4 bases from J, with 9 bases between. The CDR3 contains 13 residues. The CDR3 region has the DNA TGTGCCAGCAGTTTCTCTATGGGCTATGGCTACACCTTC. This sequence encodes CASSFSMGYGYTF.

The CDR3 DNA reads as TGTGCCAGCTCTCTCTACTGGGGTTCTGAAAAACTGTTTTTT. It yields the protein CASSLYWGSEKLFF. The chain employs TRBV6-5 and TRBJ1-4; D remains ambiguous. The V end lost 8 bases, the J end lost 7 bases, and 17 bases lay between the germline ends. Per the germline V gene, CDR1 is MNHEY and CDR2 is SVGAGI. There are 14 residues in the CDR3.

The chain has TRBV2 and TRBJ1-1; D perhaps matches TRBD1 (6 bases). CDR3 size: 15 residues. Germline CDR1 is SNHLY and CDR2 is FYNNEI. The V end was cut by 1 base, the J end by 1 base, with 10 bases between. This CDR3 reads CASSEGDTPNTEAFF. The CDR3 DNA reads as TGTGCCAGCAGTGAAGGGGACACACCGAACACTGAAGCTTTCTTT.

This chain links TRBV2 with TRBJ1-4; TRBD1 aligns across 9 bases. CDR1 is SNHLY, CDR2 FYNNEI, per germline. The CDR3 extends over 15 amino acids. The V segment lost 7 bases and the J segment 8 bases; nucleotides outside the gene matches: 11. The CDR3 DNA reads as TGTGCCAGCACCACCCAGGGGACAGGGAACGAAAAACTGTTTTTT. Translating it yields CASTTQGTGNEKLFF.

V usage is TRBV7-9 and J usage is TRBJ1-6; a possible D gene is TRBD1 (5 bases). Trimming left V 5 bases short and J 8 bases short, with 19 bases between. Per germline, CDR1 SEHNR and CDR2 FQNEAQ (reference sequence). This CDR3 contains 16 residues. CDR3 DNA sequence: TGTGCCAGCAGCCCAGACCGGCCCGCGGGGGATTCACCCCTCCACTTT. Its translation is CASSPDRPAGDSPLHF.

With respect to this clone: One junction end disagrees with the germline gene, perhaps due to a read error. The V and J genes are TRBV5-6 and TRBJ1-4; no clear D gene. The CDR3 loop spans 13 amino acids. Per the germline V gene, CDR1 is SGHDT and CDR2 is YYEEEE. CDR3 nucleotide sequence: TGTGCCAGCAGCTCCGAAACGGCAGGAGCTACTAAATTT. Encoded protein: CASSSETAGATKF.

This chain uses TRBV5-1 with TRBJ2-1, with D maybe TRBD2 (5 bases). Germline V gives CDR1 SGHRS, CDR2 YFSETQ. The CDR3 covers 15 residues. Trimming left V 5 bases short and J 3 bases short, with 15 bases between. The CDR3 sequence: CASRRAGPRYNEQFF. The CDR3 DNA is TGCGCCAGCAGACGGGCGGGCCCTCGCTACAATGAGCAGTTCTTC.

The V call is TRBV5-5, the J call TRBJ1-1; possibly TRBD1 for D (5 bases). This CDR3 comprises 15 residues. Germline V CDR1 and CDR2: SGHKS, YYEKEE (reference sequence). The V end was cut by 0 bases, the J end by 1 base, with 10 bases between. CDR3 region: CASSLVPGTNTEAFF. The CDR3 DNA reads as TGTGCCAGCAGCTTGGTTCCGGGGACGAACACTGAAGCTTTCTTT.

J is TRBJ2-1 and V is TRBV4-2; D possibly corresponds to TRBD2 (5 bases). The germline V gene encodes CDR1 LGHNA and CDR2 YNFKEQ. The germline V and J ends were trimmed by 0 bases and 12 bases, with 9 bases remaining between them. The CDR3 extends over 12 amino acids. The CDR3 loop is CASSQERSGQFF. CDR3 in DNA: TGTGCCAGCAGCCAAGAGAGGAGCGGGCAGTTCTTC.

This rearrangement joins TRBV30 to TRBJ1-6; D is possibly TRBD1 (6 bases). Germline V gene data show CDR1 as GTSNPN and CDR2 as SVGIG (reference sequence). V was clipped by 5 bases and J by 11 bases, with 16 bases between them. The CDR3 consists of 13 residues. CDR3 in amino acids: CAWGGHEYTPLHF. The DNA of the CDR3 is TGTGCCTGGGGGGGACACGAGTACACACCCCTCCACTTT.

V gene TRBV6-6 combines with J gene TRBJ1-1, with 8 bases fitting TRBD1. This CDR3 is 14 amino acids long. CDR1 and CDR2 (germline): MNHNY, SVGAGI (reference sequence). V was clipped by 6 bases and J by 1 base; unmatched bases: 4. This chain's CDR3 is CASRPDRGNTEAFF. The CDR3 nucleotides are TGTGCCAGCAGACCTGACAGGGGGAACACTGAAGCTTTCTTT.

The chain employs TRBV18 and TRBJ1-1, with 10 bases aligning to TRBD1. V trimming: 3 bases; J trimming: 2 bases; junction bases outside the gene matches: 9. Germline lookup yields CDR1 KGHSH and CDR2 LQKENI. CDR3 length: 17 residues. CDR3 nucleotide sequence: TGTGCCAGCTCACCGACCCGACAGGGGGCGGGAAACACTGAAGCTTTCTTT. This gives the protein CASSPTRQGAGNTEAFF.

The chain is built from TRBV19 and TRBJ1-4, with a possible D match to TRBD1 (6 bases). The ends were cut back, 2 bases at V and 7 bases at J, with 17 bases in the middle. CDR1 and CDR2 (germline): LNHDA, SQIVND (reference sequence). The CDR3 contains 16 residues. The CDR3 spells CASSIRRTERGEKLFF. The CDR3 nucleotides read TGTGCCAGTAGTATACGACGGACAGAAAGGGGTGAAAAACTGTTTTTT.

The rearrangement uses TRBV29-1 and TRBJ2-3; 9 bases match TRBD2. CDR1 is SQVTM and CDR2 is ANQGSEA in the germline V gene. J was trimmed by 1 base and V by 7 bases; bases with no gene match: 6. The CDR3 consists of 14 residues. The CDR3 spells CSGVERGGTDTQYF. The CDR3 region has the DNA TGCAGCGGGGTTGAGCGGGGGGGCACAGATACGCAGTATTTT.

The chain has TRBV12-3 or TRBV12-4 and TRBJ1-2; D not certain. The germline V and J ends were trimmed by 3 bases and 1 base, with 3 bases remaining between them. CDR3 size: 12 residues. The CDR3 loop is CASSLDNYGYTF. The CDR3 DNA is TGTGCCAGCAGTTTGGATAACTATGGCTACACCTTC.

The rearrangement joins TRBV29-1 to TRBJ1-2; TRBD1 matches at 9 bases. This CDR3 contains 14 residues. Germline V CDR1 and CDR2: SQVTM, ANQGSEA. V lost 4 bases to trimming and J lost 0 bases; unmatched junction nucleotides: 3. This CDR3 is CSVGTGGSNYGYTF. CDR3 nucleotides: TGCAGCGTTGGAACAGGGGGCTCTAACTATGGCTACACCTTC.

This chain links TRBV7-2 with TRBJ2-1, with no clear D. Germline CDR1 and CDR2: SGHTA and FQGNSA. The CDR3 has 16 residues. Trimming left V 1 base short and J 0 bases short, with 10 bases between. The CDR3 sequence: CASSLVASPSYNEQFF. CDR3 in DNA: TGTGCCAGCAGCTTAGTGGCGAGCCCCTCCTACAATGAGCAGTTCTTC.

V usage is TRBV3-1 (or the pseudogene TRBV3-2) and J usage is TRBJ2-7; D remains unclear. The CDR3 runs to 15 residues. Germline V CDR1 and CDR2: LGHDT, YNNKEL (reference sequence). V shed 2 bases and J shed 1 base, with 12 bases lying between them. The CDR3 DNA is TGTGCCAGCAGCCAAAGTTCATCCACGTCCTACGAGCAGTACTTC. Translation: CASSQSSSTSYEQYF.

V and J are TRBV5-1 and TRBJ2-6; a weak D match, TRBD1 (6 bases). Germline lookup yields CDR1 SGHRS and CDR2 YFSETQ. This CDR3 region has 13 residues. V lost 8 bases and J lost 4, with 10 bases in between. The CDR3 loop is CASTGMGANVLTF. The CDR3 nucleotides are TGCGCCAGTACAGGGATGGGGGCCAACGTCCTGACTTTC. The variable domain in full, completed from reference TRBV5-1 and TRBJ2-6, reads KAGVTQTPRYLIKTRGQQVTLSCSPISGHRSVSWYQQTPGQGLQFLFEYFSETQRNKGNFPGRFSGRQFSNSRSEMNVSTLELGDSALYLCASTGMGANVLTFGAGSRLTVL.

V and J are TRBV6-5 and TRBJ1-2; D perhaps matches TRBD1 (5 bases). Trimming cost V 5 bases and J 6 bases, with 10 bases left between them. Germline V gene lookup returns CDR1 MNHEY and CDR2 SVGAGI. This CDR3 is 12 amino acids long. The CDR3 reads CASSTQGNGYTF. CDR3 DNA: TGTGCCAGCAGTACGCAGGGTAATGGCTACACCTTC.

This clone appeared once. V and J are TRBV7-2 and TRBJ2-7; 10 bases map to TRBD1. CDR3 length equals 15 residues. The V gene end was trimmed by 5 bases and the J gene end by 2 bases; junction bases not matched to a gene: 6. The germline CDR1 and CDR2 sequences are SGHTA and FQGNSA. CDR3 region: CASSVSGTGAYEQYF. The CDR3 nucleotides read TGTGCCAGCAGCGTCTCCGGGACAGGGGCCTACGAGCAGTACTTC.

DNA for the CDR3: TGTGCCAGCAGCCAAGAGCGACCGGCGGGAAACACCATATATTTT. Protein: CASSQERPAGNTIYF. V gene TRBV3-1 (or the pseudogene TRBV3-2) combines with J gene TRBJ1-3; D gene uncertain. This CDR3 has 15 residues. Germline assignment: CDR1 LGHDT and CDR2 YNNKEL (reference sequence). Trimming removed 0 bases at V and 4 bases at J, with 10 bases between.

The V and J genes are TRBV9 and TRBJ1-1, with TRBD1 as a possible D gene (5 bases). The germline V gene encodes CDR1 SGDLS and CDR2 YYNGEE. V gave up 6 bases and J gave up 4 bases, with 16 bases separating them. This CDR3 comprises 14 residues. Written as DNA, the CDR3 is TGTGCCAGCACCTCTATTGGGGGAGGCACTGAAGCTTTCTTT. This gives the protein CASTSIGGGTEAFF.

The chain is built from TRBV15 and TRBJ2-7, with D possibly matching TRBD1 (6 bases). Germline CDR1 reads LNHNV; CDR2 reads YYDKDF (reference sequence). Trimming shortened V by 1 base and J by 0 bases, and 10 bases separated the two germline ends. The CDR3 is made up of 15 amino acids. This CDR3 is CATSRATGRSYEQYF. As DNA, the CDR3 is TGTGCCACCAGCAGAGCGACAGGCCGCTCCTACGAGCAGTACTTC.